The next 21 T cell receptor beta chains were all read from a single sample in a study of cytomegalovirus exposure and HLA in healthy donors. The PCR made use of 60 Vbeta and 13 Jbeta primers. Sequencing used immunoSEQ multiplex PCR; TCRdb keeps in-frame clones, though not all of them. Of 110,000 to 150,000 clones in the sample, approximately 80% were seen once. The sequencing input was PBMCs. These receptors were taken from a woman aged 45-65 years in good health and CMV-seropositive.

V usage is TRBV15 and J usage is TRBJ2-3, with 9 bases aligning to TRBD2. The germline CDR1 and CDR2 sequences are LNHNV and YYDKDF (reference sequence). This CDR3 comprises 14 residues. The V gene end was trimmed by 2 bases and the J gene end by 6 bases; junction bases not matched to a gene: 3. CDR3: CATSRTSGWDTQYF. CDR3 sequence (DNA): TGTGCCACCAGCAGAACTAGCGGGTGGGATACGCAGTATTTT.

CDR3 region: CSVGAGQGAGGTGELFF. CDR3 DNA: TGCAGCGTTGGCGCCGGACAGGGGGCCGGAGGAACCGGGGAGCTGTTTTTT. The chain has TRBV29-1 and TRBJ2-2, with TRBD1 identical over 11 bases. The CDR3 runs to 17 residues. The trim removed 4 bases at V and 5 bases at J, leaving 12 bases unmatched. Germline lookup yields CDR1 SQVTM and CDR2 ANQGSEA.

The chain combines TRBV28 with TRBJ2-1; 11 bases agree with TRBD1. Germline CDR1 reads MDHEN; CDR2 reads SYDVKM. Trimming cost V 6 bases and J 12 bases; bases outside gene matches: 13. The CDR3 has 15 residues. As DNA, the CDR3 is TGTGCCAGCAGGGTATGGACAGGGGGCGGCGGTGGGCAGTTCTTC. Translated: CASRVWTGGGGGQFF.

As DNA, the CDR3 is TGTGCCAGCAGTCCACTCGAGGGGACAGGGTACACCGGGGAGCTGTTTTTT. Its translation: CASSPLEGTGYTGELFF. The chain is built from TRBV28 and TRBJ2-2; 9 bases match TRBD1. This CDR3 is built from 17 residues. V shed 5 bases and J 3 bases; nucleotides not matched to a gene: 10. CDR1 is MDHEN and CDR2 is SYDVKM in the germline V gene.

The chain links TRBV15 to TRBJ2-5; 8 bases agree with TRBD1. Germline V gene sequence: CDR1 LNHNV, CDR2 YYDKDF (reference sequence). J gave up 2 bases and V 5 bases, and 4 bases lay outside the gene matches. The CDR3 sequence is 14 residues long. For the CDR3, the DNA is TGTGCCACCAGCCCCGGACAGGGACAAGAGACCCAGTACTTC. Its protein product is CATSPGQGQETQYF.

The chain uses TRBV4-2 and TRBJ2-2, with 14 bases fitting TRBD2. J lost 0 bases, V lost 8 bases, and 8 bases had no gene match. CDR3 length equals 18 residues. From germline, CDR1 is LGHNA and CDR2 YNFKEQ. CDR3: CASSEGLAGGTNTGELFF. In DNA, the CDR3 is TGTGCCAGCTCTGAAGGACTAGCGGGGGGAACGAACACCGGGGAGCTGTTTTTT.

The rearrangement uses TRBV19 and TRBJ1-4; 8 nucleotides line up with TRBD1. Losses at the gene ends were 4 bases for V and 10 bases for J; bases not matched to a gene: 8. CDR3 length equals 14 residues. CDR1 is LNHDA, CDR2 SQIVND, per germline (reference sequence). The CDR3 is CASSTSGGAGKLFF. DNA of the CDR3: TGTGCCAGTAGTACCTCAGGGGGCGCCGGAAAACTGTTTTTT.

The sample holds a few counts of this clone. The V gene is TRBV4-2, the J gene TRBJ1-5; 8 nucleotides match TRBD1. CDR1 LGHNA and CDR2 YNFKEQ come from the germline V gene. The J segment lost 9 bases and the V segment lost 0 bases, leaving 7 bases of the junction unmatched. The CDR3 runs 15 residues. CDR3 region: CASSQEKTGDWPQHF. CDR3 DNA: TGTGCCAGCAGCCAAGAAAAGACAGGGGACTGGCCCCAGCATTTT.

This clone was observed a handful of times. The V gene is TRBV6-6, the J gene TRBJ1-1, with D tentatively TRBD1 (5 bases). Trimming pared 7 bases from V and 1 base from J, leaving 10 bases between. This CDR3 is built from 13 residues. Looked up from germline, CDR1 is MNHNY and CDR2 is SVGAGI (reference sequence). The CDR3 DNA reads as TGTGCCAGCATCCCAACAGGGAACACTGAAGCTTTCTTT. As protein: CASIPTGNTEAFF.

The V gene is TRBV18, the J gene TRBJ1-1; 8 positions agree with TRBD1. This CDR3 is built from 14 residues. Trimming took 3 bases from V and 3 from J; bases not matched to a gene: 3. CDR1 KGHSH and CDR2 LQKENI come from the germline V gene. The CDR3 spells CASSPGQDYTEAFF. In nucleotides, the CDR3 is TGTGCCAGCTCACCGGGACAGGATTACACTGAAGCTTTCTTT.

The gene calls are TRBV4-1 and TRBJ1-2; 7 bases map to TRBD1. The length of the CDR3 is 13 residues. Trimming removed 3 bases from V and 2 bases from J; junction bases left unmatched: 0. Germline CDR1 reads MGHRA; CDR2 reads YSYEKL. The CDR3 is CASSQTGNYGYTF. The CDR3 DNA reads TGCGCCAGCAGCCAGACAGGGAACTATGGCTACACCTTC.

The V gene is TRBV19, the J gene TRBJ2-1, with 11 bases matching TRBD2. The CDR3 is 15 amino acids. Looked up from germline, CDR1 is LNHDA and CDR2 is SQIVND (reference sequence). Losses at the gene ends were 7 bases for V and 0 bases for J; bases not matched to a gene: 2. Written as DNA, the CDR3 is TGTGCCAGTACCACTAGCGGGGGCTCCTACAATGAGCAGTTCTTC. Residues: CASTTSGGSYNEQFF.

The genes are TRBV15 and TRBJ2-3; the match to TRBD1 covers 7 bases. Germline loops: CDR1 LNHNV, CDR2 YYDKDF (reference sequence). Losses at the gene ends were 4 bases for V and 2 bases for J; bases not matched to a gene: 6. The CDR3 loop spans 15 amino acids. CDR3 DNA sequence: TGTGCCACCAGCATCACGGGACAGAACACAGATACGCAGTATTTT. Protein: CATSITGQNTDTQYF.

The chain couples TRBV7-9 to TRBJ2-1; D not certain. Germline values: CDR1 SEHNR, CDR2 FQNEAQ (reference sequence). Trimming left V 9 bases short and J 0 bases short, with 6 bases between. The CDR3 has 12 amino acids. The CDR3: CASRSSYNEQFF. DNA for the CDR3: TGTGCCAGTCGGAGCTCCTACAATGAGCAGTTCTTC.

This chain links TRBV12-5 with TRBJ2-1; 11 bases map to TRBD2. J gave up 4 bases and V 0 bases, and 5 bases lay outside the gene matches. The CDR3 contains 17 residues. The germline CDR1 and CDR2 sequences are LGHNT and FRNRAP. The DNA of the CDR3 is TGTGCTAGTGGTTTGGTACTAGCGGGGGACCATTACAATGAGCAGTTCTTC. It yields the protein CASGLVLAGDHYNEQFF.

The chain links TRBV6-6 to TRBJ1-5; no clear D gene. Trimming took 7 bases from V and 9 from J, leaving 13 bases between them. Looked up from germline, CDR1 is MNHNY and CDR2 is SVGAGI (reference sequence). CDR3 length equals 12 residues. The CDR3 DNA reads as TGTGCCAGCAACGGAGGGTCTTGGCCCCAGCATTTT. Residues: CASNGGSWPQHF.

The chain joins TRBV5-1 to TRBJ2-1, with TRBD1 matching over 7 bases. Germline V gene lookup returns CDR1 SGHRS and CDR2 YFSETQ. The CDR3 length is 15 residues. V lost 0 bases, J lost 9 bases, and 9 bases stayed unmatched. CDR3 sequence reads: CASSLDRGNFGEQFF. The CDR3 DNA follows: TGCGCCAGCAGCTTGGACAGGGGTAATTTTGGTGAGCAGTTCTTC.

A word on this clone: The same CDR3 arises from other DNA sequences in this sample as well. This sequence joins TRBV5-1 and TRBJ1-4; 10 nucleotides match TRBD1. The length of the CDR3 is 14 residues. V was pared by 0 bases and J by 7 bases, with 0 bases of the junction left unmatched. The V gene's germline CDR1 is SGHRS and CDR2 YFSETQ. CDR3 in amino acids: CASSLGTGGEKLFF. CDR3 coding DNA: TGCGCCAGCAGCTTGGGGACAGGGGGTGAAAAACTGTTTTTT.

The chain has TRBV2 and TRBJ2-7; 7 nucleotides match TRBD1. Trimming removed 6 bases from V and 5 bases from J; junction bases left unmatched: 4. This CDR3 has 12 residues. Per germline, CDR1 SNHLY and CDR2 FYNNEI. The CDR3 spells CASRPGGNEQYF. The CDR3 DNA follows: TGTGCCAGCAGGCCAGGGGGAAACGAGCAGTACTTC.

This chain joins TRBV5-8 and TRBJ1-3; TRBD1 is a possible D gene (5 bases). CDR1 and CDR2 (germline): SGHTS, YDEGEE. The CDR3 is 15 residues long. Trimming stripped 1 base from V and 2 bases from J, with 10 bases between. This CDR3 is CASSLNARAGNTIYF. In DNA form, the CDR3 reads TGTGCCAGCAGCTTGAATGCCAGGGCTGGAAACACCATATATTTT.

The chain has TRBV4-2 and TRBJ2-7; TRBD1 matches 8 bases. The CDR3 consists of 16 residues. The V segment lost 0 bases and the J segment 4 bases; nucleotides outside the gene matches: 8. Germline V gene lookup returns CDR1 LGHNA and CDR2 YNFKEQ. The CDR3 region has the DNA TGTGCCAGCAGCCAAGATACAGGACAGGGATTTTACGAGCAGTACTTC. Its translation: CASSQDTGQGFYEQYF.